A single sample is the source of the 17 T cell receptor beta chains below, sequenced in a study of T-cell memory formation after mild COVID-19. TCRdb re-derived calls from the 5' RACE reads in MiXCR, one entry per CDR3 protein. The sample includes 300,000 to 400,000 distinct CDR3 sequences, roughly an eighth of them seen just once. Sequencing input: PBMCs or a T cell subset sorted from them (not recorded which). All receptors derive from a man between 18 and 35 years old who had mild COVID-19 (a few samples of this study predate the infection). Cell type and time point are not known.

A few counts support this clonotype. The genes are TRBV4-2 and TRBJ2-3, with 9 bases identical to TRBD2. After removal of 4 bases from V and 5 bases from J, the junction contained 10 bases not matched to a gene. Germline lookup yields CDR1 LGHNA and CDR2 YNFKEQ. The CDR3 is made up of 16 amino acids. CDR3 nucleotides: TGTGCCAGCAGCCGAGCGCTAGCGGGGATGGGAGATACGCAGTATTTT. Its protein is CASSRALAGMGDTQYF.

Ten or more counts support this clonotype. The chain joins TRBV7-2 to TRBJ2-5; maybe TRBD2 (6 bases). With 3 bases removed from V and 5 bases from J, the gap between germline ends came to 19 bases. In germline, CDR1 is SGHTA, CDR2 FQGNSA. CDR3 length equals 16 residues. The DNA for the CDR3 is TGTGCCAGCAGCTTCCGAACGACTAGTAGTTGGGAGACCCAGTACTTC. Encoded protein: CASSFRTTSSWETQYF.

V is TRBV6-5 and J is TRBJ2-5; possibly TRBD1 or TRBD2 for D (6 bases each). This CDR3 comprises 15 residues. The V gene's germline CDR1 is MNHEY and CDR2 SVGAGI. The germline V and J ends were trimmed by 0 bases and 4 bases, with 12 bases remaining between them. CDR3 region: CASSYSGGRGETQYF. The CDR3 nucleotides read TGTGCCAGCAGTTACTCTGGGGGGCGGGGAGAGACCCAGTACTTC.

This chain connects TRBV5-8 to TRBJ1-6, with D unclear. The V end was cut by 4 bases, the J end by 7 bases, with 9 bases between. The CDR3 is 13 amino acids. Germline V lookup: CDR1 SGHTS, CDR2 YDEGEE. CDR3 bases: TGTGCCAGCAGCCCATCAAGGAATTCACCCCTCCACTTT. Translation gives CASSPSRNSPLHF.

This clonotype was seen more than once but under ten times. The chain is built from TRBV29-1 and TRBJ1-1; 10 bases match TRBD1. The CDR3 is 14 residues long. The J segment lost 4 bases and the V segment lost 4 bases, leaving 6 bases of the junction unmatched. Germline values: CDR1 SQVTM, CDR2 ANQGSEA. The DNA of the CDR3 is TGCAGCGTTGTACCGGGACAGGGGATCACTGAAGCTTTCTTT. Translated, it gives CSVVPGQGITEAFF.

J is TRBJ2-1 and V is TRBV4-1, with D possibly TRBD2 on 6 matching bases. Germline lookup yields CDR1 MGHRA and CDR2 YSYEKL. This CDR3 is built from 18 residues. The ends were cut back, 1 base at V and 0 bases at J, with 16 bases in the middle. The CDR3 is CASSQGITGTGSYNEQFF. As DNA, the CDR3 is TGCGCCAGCAGCCAAGGGATTACCGGGACTGGCTCCTACAATGAGCAGTTCTTC.

This clonotype was observed a handful of times. V is TRBV19 and J is TRBJ2-1; 7 bases align to TRBD2. From germline, CDR1 is LNHDA and CDR2 SQIVND (reference sequence). This CDR3 is built from 16 residues. The trim removed 4 bases at V and 0 bases at J, leaving 6 bases unmatched. This CDR3 is CASSSPGGSSYNEQFF. The CDR3 nucleotides read TGTGCCAGTAGTAGCCCCGGGGGGTCCTCCTACAATGAGCAGTTCTTC. Together with reference TRBV19 and TRBJ2-1, the CDR3 gives the full variable domain: DGGITQSPKYLFRKEGQNVTLSCEQNLNHDAMYWYRQDPGQGLRLIYYSQIVNDFQKGDIAEGYSVSREKKESFPLTVTSAQKNPTAFYLCASSSPGGSSYNEQFFGPGTRLTVL.

The sample holds a few counts of this clonotype. The chain is built from TRBV7-9 and TRBJ1-2; TRBD1 matches at 9 bases. The length of the CDR3 is 14 residues. Germline values: CDR1 SEHNR, CDR2 FQNEAQ (reference sequence). J was trimmed by 6 bases and V by 4 bases; bases with no gene match: 6. CDR3 sequence (DNA): TGTGCCAGCAGCTGGGACAGGGCCTCCCATGGCTACACCTTC. Translation: CASSWDRASHGYTF.

This clonotype has a handful of counts. This chain links TRBV4-3 with TRBJ2-1; D may be TRBD1 (6 bases). Germline V gene data show CDR1 as LGHNA and CDR2 as YSLEER. V dropped 0 bases and J dropped 8 bases, with 17 bases sitting between them. This CDR3 is built from 16 residues. The CDR3 loop is CASSQDRRDTSDEQFF. CDR3 sequence (DNA): TGCGCCAGCAGCCAAGATCGTCGGGACACGAGCGATGAGCAGTTCTTC.

The V and J genes are TRBV27 and TRBJ2-4; perhaps D is TRBD1 or TRBD2 (5 bases each). Trimming left V 6 bases short and J 8 bases short, with 14 bases between. Germline CDR1 reads MNHEY; CDR2 reads SMNVEV (reference sequence). The CDR3 runs to 13 residues. CDR3: CASSRDLIHIQYF. CDR3 nucleotide sequence: TGTGCCAGCAGCCGGGACCTTATTCACATTCAGTACTTC.

The chain joins TRBV10-3 to TRBJ1-2, with 9 bases aligning to TRBD1. CDR3 size: 13 residues. The germline gives CDR1 ENHRY, CDR2 SYGVKD. Germline trimming cut 8 bases from V and 4 bases from J; bases unmatched to any gene: 5. The CDR3 is CAIGTGFGYGYTF. DNA of the CDR3: TGTGCCATCGGGACAGGGTTCGGCTATGGCTACACCTTC.

There are a few counts of this clonotype. V is TRBV9 and J is TRBJ2-1; 9 bases line up with TRBD2. Germline CDR1 and CDR2: SGDLS and YYNGEE. CDR3 length: 15 residues. Trimming took 0 bases from V and 5 from J; bases not matched to a gene: 3. The CDR3 loop is CASSVAAGGHNEQFF. DNA of the CDR3: TGTGCCAGCAGCGTAGCAGCGGGGGGCCACAATGAGCAGTTCTTC.

The J gene is TRBJ1-5, the V gene TRBV21-1; the table's TRBD1 call for D was not verified on the DNA. TRBV21-1 is a listed pseudogene. The CDR3 spans 13 residues. The chain's CDR3 is CAPEQQGNQPQHF. The CDR3 coding sequence is TGTGCCCCCGAACAACAGGGAAATCAGCCCCAGCATTTT.

This clonotype showed up just a few times. The CDR3 reads CSASRQGISEAFF. The CDR3 region has the DNA TGCAGTGCTTCCCGACAGGGGATATCTGAAGCTTTCTTT. This sequence joins TRBV20-1 and TRBJ1-1; 8 bases are shared with TRBD1. V gave up 5 bases and J gave up 6 bases; unmatched junction bases: 8. From germline, CDR1 is DFQATT and CDR2 SNEGSKA (reference sequence). This CDR3 region has 13 residues.

The chain uses TRBV20-1 and TRBJ1-2; D not resolved. Germline V gene sequence: CDR1 DFQATT, CDR2 SNEGSKA (reference sequence). V lost 3 bases and J lost 8, with 22 bases in between. This CDR3 spans 15 amino acids. CDR3 residues: CSASAALTPWIGYTF. DNA for the CDR3: TGCAGTGCTAGCGCAGCGTTAACCCCATGGATCGGCTACACCTTC.

V gene TRBV28 combines with J gene TRBJ1-6; D may be TRBD1 (6 bases). The CDR3 consists of 14 residues. Trimming shortened V by 5 bases and J by 10 bases, and 15 bases separated the two germline ends. CDR1 is MDHEN, CDR2 SYDVKM, per germline. CDR3 sequence reads: CASSLLTGGSPLHF. Here the CDR3 DNA reads TGTGCCAGCAGTCTACTGACAGGAGGCTCACCCCTCCACTTT.

This chain links TRBV5-1 with TRBJ1-1; 11 bases are shared with TRBD1. The length of the CDR3 is 17 residues. The ends lost 4 bases at V and 3 bases at J; junction bases unmatched: 11. CDR1 is SGHRS and CDR2 is YFSETQ in the germline V gene. The CDR3 loop is CASSVGTGGEVDTEAFF. CDR3 nucleotides: TGCGCCAGCAGCGTCGGGACAGGGGGAGAGGTCGACACTGAAGCTTTCTTT.